The table lists the clone carrying this T cell receptor (beta chain) with a few counts. Its antigen is as yet unknown. These data originate in a study of blood T cells in healthy people across ages. Study results and limitations: Greater diversity and more naive CD4+ cells were seen in long-lived donors than in aged donors.

For the second PCR, which ran for 7 to 11 cycles, a sample-barcoded 5' primer and a J-beta primer mix were used. Using its own MiXCR run on the 5' RACE reads, TCRdb lists one record per CDR3 protein. Of roughly 700,000 distinct CDR3 sequences detected, 20% to 25% appear once; the ten largest clones hold 9.4%. The germline gives CDR1 SGHVS, CDR2 FNYEAQ. With 1 base removed from V and 6 bases from J, the gap between germline ends came to 10 bases. This CDR3 comprises 13 residues. These same data were also listed under a study on T cells of mothers and their children. Per that paper: There was no detection of any persistent microchimeric T cell clones.

The chain combines TRBV7-6 with TRBJ2-7; possibly TRBD1 for D (5 bases). This clonotype was obtained from a boy aged 5 to 17 in good health. What was sequenced was blood. In DNA, the CDR3 is TGTGCCAGCAGCTTAGACAGGTTTAGCGAGCAGTACTTC. Its protein product is CASSLDRFSEQYF. The entire variable domain, with the rest obtained from reference TRBV7-6 and TRBJ2-7, is as follows: GAGVSQSPRYKVTKRGQDVALRCDPISGHVSLYWYRQALGQGPEFLTYFNYEAQQDKSGLPNDRFSAERPEGSISTLTIQRTEQRDSAMYRCASSLDRFSEQYFGPGTRLTVT.